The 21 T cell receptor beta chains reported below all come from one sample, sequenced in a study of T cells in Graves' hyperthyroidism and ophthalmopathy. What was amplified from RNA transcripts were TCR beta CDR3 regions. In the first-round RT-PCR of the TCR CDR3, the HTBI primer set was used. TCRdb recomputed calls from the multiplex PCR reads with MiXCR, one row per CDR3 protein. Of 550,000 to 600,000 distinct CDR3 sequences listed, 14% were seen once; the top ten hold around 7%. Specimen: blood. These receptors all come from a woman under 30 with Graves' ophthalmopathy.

CDR3 sequence (DNA): TGTGCCTGGAGAGCGGTTAAGGCGGGAGGCCCGCAAGGCACAGATACGCAGTATTTT. Its protein product is CAWRAVKAGGPQGTDTQYF. The chain employs TRBV30 and TRBJ2-3, with 8 bases fitting TRBD2. Germline trimming cut 3 bases from V and 1 base from J; bases unmatched to any gene: 18. The CDR3 runs to 19 residues. Germline V gene lookup returns CDR1 GTSNPN and CDR2 SVGIG (reference sequence).

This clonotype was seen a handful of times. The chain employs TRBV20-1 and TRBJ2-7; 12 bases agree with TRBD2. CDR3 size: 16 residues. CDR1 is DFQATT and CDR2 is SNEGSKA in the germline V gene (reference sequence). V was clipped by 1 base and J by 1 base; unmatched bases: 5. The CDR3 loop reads CSARVPGLAGSYEQYF. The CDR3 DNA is TGCAGTGCTAGAGTCCCGGGACTAGCGGGTTCCTACGAGCAGTACTTC.

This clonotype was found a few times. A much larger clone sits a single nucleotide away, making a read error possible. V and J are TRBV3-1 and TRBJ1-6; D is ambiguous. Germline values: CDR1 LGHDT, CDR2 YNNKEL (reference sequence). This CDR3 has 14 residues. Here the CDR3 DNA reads TGTGCCAGCAGCCAAGAAGAGTATTCTTCACCCCCCCACTTT. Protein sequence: CASSQEEYSSPPHF. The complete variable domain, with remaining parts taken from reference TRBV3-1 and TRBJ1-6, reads DTAVSQTPKYLVTQMGNDKSIKCEQNLGHDTMYWYKQDSKKFLKIMFSYNNKELIINETVPNRFSPKSPDKAHLNLHINSLELGDSAVYFCASSQEEYSSPPHFGNGTRLTVT.

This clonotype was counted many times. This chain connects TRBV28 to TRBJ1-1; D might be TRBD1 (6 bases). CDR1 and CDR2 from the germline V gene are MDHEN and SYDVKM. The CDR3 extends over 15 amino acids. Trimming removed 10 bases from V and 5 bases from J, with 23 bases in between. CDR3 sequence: CAIEGTLVLGTEAFF. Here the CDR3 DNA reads TGTGCCATCGAAGGGACACTCGTTTTAGGGACTGAAGCTTTCTTT.

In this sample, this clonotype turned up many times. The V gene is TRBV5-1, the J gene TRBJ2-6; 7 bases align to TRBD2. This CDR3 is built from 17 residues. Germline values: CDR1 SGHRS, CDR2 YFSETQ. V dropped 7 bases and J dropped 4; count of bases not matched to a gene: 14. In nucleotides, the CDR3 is TGCGCCAGCGGACGCAGGGAGGGCCAGGCGGGGGCCAACGTCCTGACTTTC. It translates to CASGRREGQAGANVLTF.

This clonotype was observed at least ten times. The CDR3 region is CATRGPQETQYF. The CDR3 bases are TGTGCCACCAGGGGGCCCCAAGAGACCCAGTACTTC. The V gene is TRBV2, the J gene TRBJ2-5, with 8 bases lining up with TRBD1. Germline loops: CDR1 SNHLY, CDR2 FYNNEI. Trimming at V came to 10 bases and at J to 1 base, leaving 2 bases not matched to a gene. The CDR3 is 12 amino acids.

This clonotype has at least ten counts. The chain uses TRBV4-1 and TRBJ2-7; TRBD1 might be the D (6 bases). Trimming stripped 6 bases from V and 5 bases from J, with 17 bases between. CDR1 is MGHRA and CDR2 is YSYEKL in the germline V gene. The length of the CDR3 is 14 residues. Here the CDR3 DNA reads TGCGCCAGCAGACTTAACAGGGCAACCGACGAGCAGTACTTC. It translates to CASRLNRATDEQYF.

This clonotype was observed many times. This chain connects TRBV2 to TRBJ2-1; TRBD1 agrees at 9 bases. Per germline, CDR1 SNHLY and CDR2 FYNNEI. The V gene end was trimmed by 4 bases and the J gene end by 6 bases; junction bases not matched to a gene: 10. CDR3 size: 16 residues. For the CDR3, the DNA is TGTGCCAGCAGTGTAGGGGTTGGGGACAGGGTCAATGAGCAGTTCTTC. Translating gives CASSVGVGDRVNEQFF.

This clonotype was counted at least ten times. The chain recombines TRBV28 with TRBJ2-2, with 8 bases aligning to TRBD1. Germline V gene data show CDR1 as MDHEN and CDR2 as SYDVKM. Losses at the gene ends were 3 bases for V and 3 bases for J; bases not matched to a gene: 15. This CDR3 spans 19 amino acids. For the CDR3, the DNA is TGTGCCAGCAGTTTTGGAATAAAAGCCGGGACAGGTGACACCGGGGAGCTGTTTTTT. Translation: CASSFGIKAGTGDTGELFF.

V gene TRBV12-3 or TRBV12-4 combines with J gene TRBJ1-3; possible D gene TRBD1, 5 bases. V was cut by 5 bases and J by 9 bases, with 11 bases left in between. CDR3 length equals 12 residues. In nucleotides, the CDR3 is TGTGCCAGCAGTCCCCCCGGGACCACCATATATTTT. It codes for CASSPPGTTIYF.

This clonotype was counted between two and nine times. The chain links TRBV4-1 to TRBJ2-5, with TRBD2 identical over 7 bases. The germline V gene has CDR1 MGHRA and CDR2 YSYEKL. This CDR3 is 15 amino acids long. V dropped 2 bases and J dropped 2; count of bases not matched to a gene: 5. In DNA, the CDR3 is TGCGCCAGCAGCCAATCTAGCGGTTATCAAGAGACCCAGTACTTC. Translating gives CASSQSSGYQETQYF.

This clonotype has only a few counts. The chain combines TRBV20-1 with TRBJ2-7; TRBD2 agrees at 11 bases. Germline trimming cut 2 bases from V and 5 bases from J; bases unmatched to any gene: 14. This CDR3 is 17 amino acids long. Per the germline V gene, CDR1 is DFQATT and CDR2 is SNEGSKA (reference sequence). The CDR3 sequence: CSARTSGGWALVDEQYF. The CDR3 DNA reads TGCAGTGCTAGAACTAGCGGGGGTTGGGCCCTTGTTGACGAGCAGTACTTC.

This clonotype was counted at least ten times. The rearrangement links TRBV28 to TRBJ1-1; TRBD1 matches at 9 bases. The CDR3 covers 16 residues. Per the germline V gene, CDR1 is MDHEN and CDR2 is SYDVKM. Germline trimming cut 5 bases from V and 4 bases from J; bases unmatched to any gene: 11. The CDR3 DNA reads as TGTGCCAGCAGTACAGGGGGCAGTAGCGGTGGCACTGAAGCTTTCTTT. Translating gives CASSTGGSSGGTEAFF.

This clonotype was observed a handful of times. The CDR3: CAIGGVGSSGANVLTF. DNA for the CDR3: TGTGCCATCGGGGGGGTTGGGAGCTCTGGGGCCAACGTCCTGACTTTC. V and J are TRBV10-3 and TRBJ2-6; 7 positions match TRBD2. Trimming took 8 bases from V and 0 from J; bases not matched to a gene: 7. CDR3 length equals 16 residues. In germline, CDR1 is ENHRY, CDR2 SYGVKD.

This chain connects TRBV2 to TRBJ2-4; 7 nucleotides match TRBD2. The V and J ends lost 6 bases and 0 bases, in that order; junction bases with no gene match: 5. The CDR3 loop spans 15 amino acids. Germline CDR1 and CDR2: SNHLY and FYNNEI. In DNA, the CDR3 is TGTGCCAGCAGAGAGGGACTAATAGCCAAAAACATTCAGTACTTC. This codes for CASREGLIAKNIQYF.

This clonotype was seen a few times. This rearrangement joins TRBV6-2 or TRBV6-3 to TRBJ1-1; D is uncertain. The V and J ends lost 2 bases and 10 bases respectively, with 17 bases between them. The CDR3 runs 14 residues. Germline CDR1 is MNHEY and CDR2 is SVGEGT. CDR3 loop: CASSYRRLVVGAFF. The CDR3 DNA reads TGTGCCAGCAGTTACCGTCGTTTGGTAGTAGGAGCTTTCTTT.

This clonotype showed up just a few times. Here the CDR3 DNA reads TGTGCCAGCAGGCGCCGGGGACAGGGTATCCACAATGAGCAGTTCTTC. This encodes CASRRRGQGIHNEQFF. This chain connects TRBV6-1 to TRBJ2-1; 9 bases align to TRBD1. Losses at the gene ends were 6 bases for V and 5 bases for J; bases not matched to a gene: 11. This CDR3 is built from 16 residues. Germline values: CDR1 MNHNS, CDR2 SASEGT.

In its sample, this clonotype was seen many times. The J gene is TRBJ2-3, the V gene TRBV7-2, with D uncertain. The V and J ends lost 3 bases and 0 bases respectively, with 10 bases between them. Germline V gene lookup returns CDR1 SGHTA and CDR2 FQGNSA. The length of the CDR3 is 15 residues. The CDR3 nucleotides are TGTGCCAGCAGCTTCTCGGTATCTAGCACAGATACGCAGTATTTT. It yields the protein CASSFSVSSTDTQYF.

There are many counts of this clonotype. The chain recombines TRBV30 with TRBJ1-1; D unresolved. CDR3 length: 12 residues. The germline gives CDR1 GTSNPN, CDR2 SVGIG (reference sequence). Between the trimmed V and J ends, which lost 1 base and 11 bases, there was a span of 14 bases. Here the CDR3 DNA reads TGTGCCTGGAGTGCGACGTATCCTCCCGCTTTCTTT. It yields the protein CAWSATYPPAFF.

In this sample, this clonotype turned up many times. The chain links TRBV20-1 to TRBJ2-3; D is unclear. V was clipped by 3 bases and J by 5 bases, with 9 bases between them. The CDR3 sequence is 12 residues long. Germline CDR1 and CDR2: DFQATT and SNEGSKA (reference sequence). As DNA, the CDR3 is TGCAGTGCTAGCCCGTCCGAAGATACGCAGTATTTT. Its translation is CSASPSEDTQYF.

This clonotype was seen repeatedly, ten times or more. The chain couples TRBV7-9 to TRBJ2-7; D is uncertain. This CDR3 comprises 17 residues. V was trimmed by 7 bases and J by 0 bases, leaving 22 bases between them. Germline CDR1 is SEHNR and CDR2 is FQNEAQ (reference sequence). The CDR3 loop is CASTLTGSSPSSYEQYF. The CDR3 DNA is TGTGCCAGCACCCTAACTGGTAGTTCCCCGAGCTCCTACGAGCAGTACTTC.